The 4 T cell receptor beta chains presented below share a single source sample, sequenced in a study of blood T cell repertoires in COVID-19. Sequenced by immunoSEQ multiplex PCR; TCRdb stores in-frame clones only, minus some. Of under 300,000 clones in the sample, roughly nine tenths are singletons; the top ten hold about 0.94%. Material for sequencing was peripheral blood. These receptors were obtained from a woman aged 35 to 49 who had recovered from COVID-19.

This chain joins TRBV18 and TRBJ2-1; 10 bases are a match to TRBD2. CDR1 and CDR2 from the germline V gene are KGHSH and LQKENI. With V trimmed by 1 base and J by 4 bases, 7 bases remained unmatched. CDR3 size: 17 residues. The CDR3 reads CASSPLMSSGSYNEQFF. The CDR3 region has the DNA TGTGCCAGCTCACCACTTATGTCTAGCGGGAGTTACAATGAGCAGTTCTTC.

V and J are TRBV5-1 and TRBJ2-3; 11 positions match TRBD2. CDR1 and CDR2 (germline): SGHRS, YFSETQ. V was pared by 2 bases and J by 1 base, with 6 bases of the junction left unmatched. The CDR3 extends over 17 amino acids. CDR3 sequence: CASSFYLLAGGTDTQYF. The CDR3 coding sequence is TGCGCCAGCAGCTTCTACCTACTAGCGGGGGGCACAGATACGCAGTATTTT.

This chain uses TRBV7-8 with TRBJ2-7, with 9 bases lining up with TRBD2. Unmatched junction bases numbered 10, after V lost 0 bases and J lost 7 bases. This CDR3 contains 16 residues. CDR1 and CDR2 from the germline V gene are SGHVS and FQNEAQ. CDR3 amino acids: CASSLATVAGVREQYF. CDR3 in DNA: TGTGCCAGCAGCTTAGCAACGGTAGCGGGAGTGAGAGAGCAGTACTTC.

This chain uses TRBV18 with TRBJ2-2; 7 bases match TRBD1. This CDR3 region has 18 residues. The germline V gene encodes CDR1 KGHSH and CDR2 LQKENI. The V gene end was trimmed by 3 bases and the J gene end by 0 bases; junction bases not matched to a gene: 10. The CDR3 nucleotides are TGTGCCAGCTCACCCCAGGGACAGCTTATTACGAACACCGGGGAGCTGTTTTTT. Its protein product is CASSPQGQLITNTGELFF.